The present TCR beta chain was sequenced within a study of T cell responses to AZD1222 COVID-19 vaccine. Findings and limits, study-wide: Among AZD1222 vaccinees, only 5 to 7 were seropositive at baseline. Repertoire sampling was restricted to post-peak T cell response timepoints. Spike was spanned by vaccine-associated CD4 TCRs, which were dominant at 160-218 and 743-854.

Second-dose recipients at about 4 or about 12 weeks were treated as one pooled group. Trimming at V came to 0 bases and at J to 1 base, leaving 2 bases not matched to a gene. Germline V lookup: CDR1 SGHRS, CDR2 YFSETQ. There are 17 residues in the CDR3. Concerning this clone: The antigen remains unidentified.

Libraries were prepared by immunoSEQ multiplex PCR; TCRdb keeps only in-frame clonotypes and omits some of them. The sample includes around 170,000 clones, 92% seen only once; the top ten take around 2%. The chain has TRBV5-1 and TRBJ2-3, with 13 bases fitting TRBD2. Source: peripheral blood, taken 28 days after the second AZD1222 dose. This clonotype originated in an adult who received the AZD1222 COVID-19 vaccine. For the CDR3, the DNA is TGCGCCAGCAGCTTGGGAACTAGCGGGGGGGGCACAGATACGCAGTATTTT. Protein product: CASSLGTSGGGTDTQYF.